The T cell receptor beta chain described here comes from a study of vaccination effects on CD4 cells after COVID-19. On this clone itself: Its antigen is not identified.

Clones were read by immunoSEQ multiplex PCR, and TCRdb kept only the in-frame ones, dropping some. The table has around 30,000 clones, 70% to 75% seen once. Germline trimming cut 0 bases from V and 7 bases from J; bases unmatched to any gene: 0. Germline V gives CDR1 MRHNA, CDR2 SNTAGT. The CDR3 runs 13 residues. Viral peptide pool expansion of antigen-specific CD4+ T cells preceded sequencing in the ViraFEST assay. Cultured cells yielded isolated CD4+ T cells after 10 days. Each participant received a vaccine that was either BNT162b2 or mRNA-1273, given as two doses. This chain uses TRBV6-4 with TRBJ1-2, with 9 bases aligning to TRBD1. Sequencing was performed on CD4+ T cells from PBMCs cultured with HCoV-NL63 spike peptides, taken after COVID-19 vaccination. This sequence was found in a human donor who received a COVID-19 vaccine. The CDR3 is CASSDSDRGGYTF. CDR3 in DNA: TGTGCCAGCAGTGACTCGGACAGGGGTGGCTACACCTTC.